Listed below are T cell receptor beta chains from one sample, sequenced in a study of PD-1 blockade in classical Hodgkin lymphoma. Profiled with immunoSEQ multiplex PCR; TCRdb holds only in-frame clones, not every one. The sample lists about 110,000 clones, nearly 90% occurring once. The sample in question was peripheral blood mononuclear cells (PBMCs), obtained before the second cycle of nivolumab. Source of these receptors: a human donor with classical Hodgkin lymphoma. The CDR3 runs from the conserved cysteine through the conserved F or W. D genes are given only for firm matches. Clone size is shown for a subset of rows, as once, few, many or a class of expanded clone.

>TRBD2|TRBV11-2|-|TRBJ2-3
CASSQGLAGEATDTQYF
TGTGCCAGCAGCCAGGGACTAGCGGGAGAAGCCACAGATACGCAGTATTTT
>-|TRBV30|-|TRBJ2-7
CAWSQSYEQYF
TGTGCCTGGAGTCAGAGTTACGAGCAGTACTTC
>-|TRBV10-1|-|TRBJ2-1
CASSASVRGYNEQFF
TGCGCCAGCAGTGCTAGCGTTCGAGGCTACAATGAGCAGTTCTTC
>TRBD2|TRBV6-1|-|TRBJ2-3
CASGELAGGRDTQYF
TGTGCCAGCGGGGAACTAGCGGGAGGGCGCGATACGCAGTATTTT
>-|TRBV2|-|TRBJ1-5
CASSERYSNQPQHF
TGTGCCAGCAGTGAACGGTATAGCAATCAGCCCCAGCATTTT
>-|TRBV4-1|-|TRBJ2-7
CASSPREPSYEQYF
TGCGCCAGCAGCCCCCGGGAACCGTCCTACGAGCAGTACTTC
>-|TRBV7-8|-|TRBJ2-1
CASRLNPGYNEQFF
TGTGCCAGCAGACTTAATCCAGGGTACAATGAGCAGTTCTTC
>TRBD1|TRBV7-9|-|TRBJ2-7
CASSPDRGVRYEQYF
TGTGCCAGCAGCCCCGACAGGGGAGTTCGTTACGAGCAGTACTTC
>-|TRBV20-1|-|TRBJ2-3
CSASIADTQYF
TGCAGTGCTAGTATAGCAGATACGCAGTATTTT
>TRBD1|TRBV27|-|TRBJ1-1
CASSFSPGTVNTEAFF
TGTGCCAGCAGCTTCAGCCCTGGGACAGTGAACACTGAAGCTTTCTTT
>TRBD1|TRBV27|-|TRBJ2-7
CASSLTGTGDYEQYF
TGTGCCAGCAGTTTAACCGGGACAGGGGATTACGAGCAGTACTTC
>TRBD2|TRBV6-5|-|TRBJ2-3
CASSRGGHTDTQYF
TGTGCCAGCAGCCGCGGGGGGCACACAGATACGCAGTATTTT
>TRBD1|TRBV6-1|-|TRBJ1-2
CASSEGRGRVGYTF
TGTGCCAGCAGTGAGGGCAGGGGGCGAGTTGGCTACACCTTC
>-|TRBV7-8|-|TRBJ2-3
CASSFRSGDTQYF
TGTGCCAGCAGCTTCCGCTCCGGGGATACGCAGTATTTT
>TRBD2|TRBV10-3|-|TRBJ2-1
CAISESTSGRGEQFF
TGTGCCATCAGTGAGTCTACTAGCGGGAGGGGTGAGCAGTTCTTC
>-|TRBV13|-|TRBJ2-5
CASSLVSEQETQYF
TGTGCCAGCAGCTTAGTATCGGAACAAGAGACCCAGTACTTC
>TRBD1|TRBV4-2|many|TRBJ1-2
CASSQEALGTGSPYGYTF
TGTGCCAGCAGCCAAGAGGCGCTCGGGACAGGGAGCCCATATGGCTACACCTTC
>-|TRBV11-2|-|TRBJ2-5
CASSLQQYKVWASETQYF
TGTGCCAGCAGCCTACAGCAATATAAGGTCTGGGCGTCAGAGACCCAGTACTTC
>-|TRBV5-1|-|TRBJ2-5
CASSLNSGYQETQYF
TGCGCCAGCAGCTTGAACAGTGGGTACCAAGAGACCCAGTACTTC
>-|TRBV21-1|-|TRBJ1-2
CASRNPTQGDSYGYTF
TGTGCCAGCAGAAACCCCACCCAGGGGGATTCCTATGGCTACACCTTC
>TRBD1|TRBV19|-|TRBJ2-7
CASSIRRSQTDRGPGYEQYF
TGTGCCAGTAGTATAAGGAGGTCCCAGACCGACAGGGGGCCAGGCTACGAGCAGTACTTC
>-|TRBV4-1|-|TRBJ1-1
CASSRTGTNTEAFF
TGCGCCAGCAGCCGTACCGGGACGAACACTGAAGCTTTCTTT
>TRBD1|TRBV7-9|-|TRBJ2-3
CASSFDEQGASEDTQYF
TGTGCCAGCAGCTTTGACGAACAGGGGGCTTCAGAGGATACGCAGTATTTT
>TRBD2|TRBV7-6|-|TRBJ2-5
CASSFLPPTSGGQETQYF
TGTGCCAGCAGCTTCCTACCCCCCACTAGCGGGGGTCAAGAGACCCAGTACTTC
>-|TRBV21-1|-|TRBJ1-2
CASSLQGSNYGYTF
TGTGCCAGCAGCTTACAGGGGTCTAACTATGGCTACACCTTC
>TRBD1|TRBV27|-|TRBJ1-4
CASGSYGTGLSNEKLFF
TGTGCCAGCGGATCCTACGGGACAGGGTTATCTAATGAAAAACTGTTTTTT
>TRBD1|TRBV6-5|-|TRBJ2-7
CASKRVGQGAYEQYF
TGTGCCAGCAAACGGGTAGGACAGGGGGCTTACGAGCAGTACTTC
>-|TRBV30|once|TRBJ2-7
CAWSVLERAHEQYF
TGTGCCTGGAGTGTACTTGAGCGAGCCCACGAGCAGTACTTC
>-|TRBV4-1|-|TRBJ2-5
CASSQGSEETQYF
TGCGCCAGCAGCCAAGGGTCGGAGGAGACCCAGTACTTC
>TRBD1|TRBV28|-|TRBJ1-6
CASIKVRDSSSPLHF
TGTGCCAGCATAAAAGTACGGGACAGCAGTTCACCCCTCCACTTT
>-|TRBV13|-|TRBJ2-3
CASSSLNTDTQYF
TGTGCCAGCAGCTCACTTAACACAGATACGCAGTATTTT
>-|TRBV6-5|-|TRBJ1-1
CASSRGHEAFF
TGTGCCAGCAGCCGTGGACACGAAGCTTTCTTT
>-|TRBV28|-|TRBJ2-7
CASSLSSSYEQYF
TGTGCCAGCAGTTTGTCATCGTCCTACGAGCAGTACTTC
>-|TRBV27|-|TRBJ1-5
CASSLSNRGNQPQHF
TGTGCCAGCAGCCTCAGTAACAGGGGCAATCAGCCCCAGCATTTT
>-|TRBV6-1|-|TRBJ1-2
CASSPGQTYGYTF
TGTGCCAGCAGCCCCGGACAGACCTATGGCTACACCTTC
>TRBD2|TRBV4-1|-|TRBJ2-1
CASSRPRTSGEHNEQFF
TGCGCCAGCAGCAGACCTCGGACTAGCGGAGAGCACAATGAGCAGTTCTTC
>TRBD2|TRBV5-6|once|TRBJ2-3
CASSSLAGGDTQYF
TGTGCCAGCAGCTCCCTAGCGGGAGGAGATACGCAGTATTTT
>-|TRBV27|-|TRBJ2-2
CASRGLSPTGELFF
TGTGCCAGCAGAGGGCTTTCCCCCACCGGGGAGCTGTTTTTT
>-|TRBV6-5|-|TRBJ2-7
CASSNSYEQYF
TGTGCCAGCAGCAACAGCTACGAGCAGTACTTC
>-|TRBV30|-|TRBJ1-4
CAWNREITNEKLFF
TGTGCCTGGAACAGGGAGATCACTAATGAAAAACTGTTTTTT
>TRBD1|TRBV5-8|-|TRBJ1-2
CASTYKQGDYGYTF
TGTGCCAGCACCTATAAACAGGGGGACTATGGCTACACCTTC
>-|TRBV29-1|-|TRBJ2-2
CSALEGGRTGELFF
TGCAGCGCACTGGAGGGGGGGCGGACCGGGGAGCTGTTTTTT
>-|TRBV11-3|-|TRBJ2-3
CASSLNGGTDTQYF
TGTGCCAGCAGCTTAAACGGGGGCACAGATACGCAGTATTTT
>-|TRBV13|-|TRBJ2-1
CASSLGQVSNYNEQFF
TGTGCCAGCAGCTTAGGCCAGGTCTCGAACTACAATGAGCAGTTCTTC
>TRBD1|TRBV6-5|-|TRBJ1-5
CASTVQGANQPQHF
TGTGCCAGCACTGTACAGGGGGCCAATCAGCCCCAGCATTTT
>TRBD1|TRBV4-1|-|TRBJ1-2
CASSQGGQGDGYTF
TGCGCCAGCAGCCAAGGGGGACAGGGGGACGGCTACACCTTC